These T cell receptor beta chains were read from a single sample in a study of shared clonotypes between healthy human individuals. Sequencing was performed with immunoSEQ multiplex PCR; in TCRdb, only in-frame clones are kept and a portion is missing. Among approximately 1.5 million clones listed, 98% were seen once. The sequencing sample was made of naive CD4+ T cells sorted from blood. The receptors were gathered from a man younger than 45 in good health. CDR3s include the opening cysteine and the closing phenylalanine or tryptophan. The order of the fields is V gene, J gene, clone size, D gene, CDR3 protein, CDR3 DNA. The D gene is left open where the match is weak. Some rows have no size entry. The others give once, few or many, or a class for an expanded clone.

TRBV5-1,TRBJ1-3,.,.,CASSLGGKISGNTIYF,TGCGCCAGCAGCTTGGGGGGAAAAATTTCTGGAAACACCATATATTTT
TRBV9,TRBJ2-5,.,.,CASSVGGVQETQYF,TGTGCCAGCAGCGTAGGAGGGGTTCAAGAGACCCAGTACTTC
TRBV29-1,TRBJ2-7,.,.,CSVANKLDTEQYF,TGCAGCGTTGCCAATAAACTAGATACCGAGCAGTACTTC
TRBV27,TRBJ2-7,.,.,CASSSGDSYEQYF,TGTGCCAGCAGTTCGGGGGACTCCTACGAGCAGTACTTC
TRBV7-2,TRBJ2-3,once,.,CASSLQRVSTDTQYF,TGTGCCAGCAGCTTGCAGCGGGTCAGCACAGATACGCAGTATTTT
TRBV4-1,TRBJ1-1,.,.,CASSQDPDSFNTEAFF,TGCGCCAGCAGCCAAGACCCCGACAGTTTTAACACTGAAGCTTTCTTT
TRBV19,TRBJ2-7,.,TRBD1,CASSTWTGGEQYF,TGTGCCAGTAGTACCTGGACAGGAGGCGAGCAGTACTTC
TRBV19,TRBJ1-5,.,.,CASSTPRGDYSNQPQHF,TGTGCCAGTAGTACCCCCCGGGGGGATTATAGCAATCAGCCCCAGCATTTT
TRBV30,TRBJ1-1,.,TRBD1,CAWRRGQVFNEAFF,TGTGCCTGGCGAAGAGGACAGGTATTCAATGAAGCTTTCTTT
TRBV9,TRBJ2-5,.,.,CASSPEGFGIQETQYF,TGTGCCAGCAGCCCCGAGGGGTTCGGGATCCAAGAGACCCAGTACTTC
TRBV25-1,TRBJ2-7,.,.,CASSESGVPRSGQYF,TGTGCCAGCAGTGAAAGTGGGGTTCCTCGCTCAGGGCAGTACTTC
TRBV18,TRBJ2-1,.,.,CASSPGRGRLGEQFF,TGTGCCAGCTCACCAGGACGGGGGCGTCTTGGGGAGCAGTTCTTC
TRBV4-2,TRBJ2-1,.,TRBD2,CASSQGSSGSRDEQFF,TGTGCCAGCAGCCAAGGTTCTAGCGGGAGTAGAGATGAGCAGTTCTTC
TRBV27,TRBJ2-5,.,TRBD2,CATRDGGRAQETQYF,TGTGCCACCCGAGATGGAGGGAGGGCGCAAGAGACCCAGTACTTC
TRBV28,TRBJ2-2,.,.,CASGGNTGELFF,TGTGCCAGCGGAGGGAACACCGGGGAGCTGTTTTTT
TRBV11-2,TRBJ2-3,.,TRBD2,CASLGRSTDTQYF,TGTGCCAGCCTCGGGAGGAGCACAGATACGCAGTATTTT
TRBV2,TRBJ2-7,once,TRBD2,CASRIGLAGDEQYF,TGTGCCAGCAGGATAGGACTAGCGGGCGACGAGCAGTACTTC
TRBV5-1,TRBJ2-1,.,.,CASSLGPSEGLNEQFF,TGCGCCAGCAGCTTGGGGCCTTCGGAGGGACTCAATGAGCAGTTCTTC
TRBV6-6,TRBJ2-1,.,.,CASSYSGAYNEQFF,TGTGCCAGCAGTTACTCGGGGGCCTACAATGAGCAGTTCTTC
TRBV7-9,TRBJ1-5,.,.,CASSPQGVLSNQPQHF,TGTGCCAGCAGCCCACAGGGTGTATTGAGCAATCAGCCCCAGCATTTT
TRBV6-1,TRBJ1-2,once,.,CASSEGRKSPYGYTF,TGTGCCAGCAGTGAAGGAAGGAAGAGCCCGTATGGCTACACCTTC
TRBV6-4,TRBJ2-2,.,TRBD1,CASSRDRARYPGELFF,TGTGCCAGCAGCCGCGACAGGGCCCGCTACCCTGGGGAGCTGTTTTTT
TRBV5-1,TRBJ2-7,.,.,CASSQEPPRSSYEQYF,TGCGCCAGCAGCCAGGAGCCTCCAAGGAGCTCCTACGAGCAGTACTTC
TRBV4-2,TRBJ2-1,.,TRBD2,CASSQGGTSGYDEQFF,TGTGCCAGCAGCCAAGGAGGGACTAGCGGGTACGATGAGCAGTTCTTC
TRBV7-2,TRBJ2-2,.,.,CASRQPPGAGELFF,TGTGCCAGCAGACAACCGCCAGGGGCCGGGGAGCTGTTTTTT
TRBV25-1,TRBJ2-1,.,.,CASRQGLGYNEQFF,TGTGCCAGCAGACAGGGTCTGGGCTACAATGAGCAGTTCTTC
TRBV27,TRBJ1-3,.,.,CASSSFFRADTIYF,TGTGCCAGCAGTTCCTTCTTCCGGGCGGACACCATATATTTT
TRBV7-9,TRBJ2-7,.,.,CASSSISVAHEQYF,TGTGCCAGCAGCTCCATATCAGTAGCGCACGAGCAGTACTTC